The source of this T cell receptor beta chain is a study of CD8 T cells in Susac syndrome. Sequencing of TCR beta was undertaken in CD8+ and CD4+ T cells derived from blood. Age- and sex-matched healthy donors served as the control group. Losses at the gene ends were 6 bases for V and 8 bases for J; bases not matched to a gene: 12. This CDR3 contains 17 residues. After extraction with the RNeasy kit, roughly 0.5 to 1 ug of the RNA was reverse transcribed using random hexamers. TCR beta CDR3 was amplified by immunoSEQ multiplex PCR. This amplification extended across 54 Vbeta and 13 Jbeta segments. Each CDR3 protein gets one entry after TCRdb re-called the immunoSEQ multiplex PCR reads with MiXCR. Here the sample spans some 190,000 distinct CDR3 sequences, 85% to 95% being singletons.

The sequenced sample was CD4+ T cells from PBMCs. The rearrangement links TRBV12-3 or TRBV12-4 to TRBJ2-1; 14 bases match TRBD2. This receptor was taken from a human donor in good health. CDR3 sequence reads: CASRTSGRAGGYDEQFF. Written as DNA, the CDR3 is TGTGCCAGCAGGACTAGCGGGAGGGCCGGGGGTTACGATGAGCAGTTCTTC.